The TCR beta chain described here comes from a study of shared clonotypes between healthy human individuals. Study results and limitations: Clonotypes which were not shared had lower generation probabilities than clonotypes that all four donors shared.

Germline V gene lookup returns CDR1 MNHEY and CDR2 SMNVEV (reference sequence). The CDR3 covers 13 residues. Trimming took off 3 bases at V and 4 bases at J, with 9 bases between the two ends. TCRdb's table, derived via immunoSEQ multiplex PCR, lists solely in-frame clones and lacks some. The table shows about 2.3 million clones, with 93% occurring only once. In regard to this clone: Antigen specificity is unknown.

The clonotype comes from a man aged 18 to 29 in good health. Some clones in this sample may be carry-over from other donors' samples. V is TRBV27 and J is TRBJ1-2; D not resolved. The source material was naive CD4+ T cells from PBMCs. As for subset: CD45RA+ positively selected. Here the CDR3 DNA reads TGTGCCAGCAGTTTGAGGGCTGGCTATGGCTACACCTTC. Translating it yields CASSLRAGYGYTF.